This is a list of T cell receptor beta chains from one sample in a study of T cells in localized non-small cell lung cancer. Clones were read by immunoSEQ multiplex PCR, and TCRdb kept only the in-frame ones, dropping some. Of 35,000 to 40,000 clones in the sample, over 75% were seen once. Sequenced here: peripheral blood, sampled before any cancer treatment. The receptors here all came from a male donor older than 55 with stage III squamous cell lung carcinoma. Both conserved end residues are part of each CDR3. D genes are given only for firm matches. For some rows the clone size is stated as once, few or many, or as a class when expanded; others skip it.

.	.	TRBV7-2	TRBJ2-1	CASSLLLAQYEQFF	TGTGCCAGCAGCTTACTTTTAGCCCAATATGAGCAGTTCTTC
TRBD1	.	TRBV19	TRBJ2-5	CASGPGQGGETQYF	TGTGCCAGTGGACCGGGACAGGGAGGAGAGACCCAGTACTTC
TRBD1	few	TRBV7-3	TRBJ1-2	CASSAGQGAGYTF	TGTGCCAGCAGCGCGGGACAGGGGGCAGGCTACACCTTC
.	.	TRBV30	TRBJ1-3	CAWTSGSGNTIYF	TGTGCCTGGACATCCGGCTCTGGAAACACCATATATTTT
.	once	TRBV7-9	TRBJ1-1	CASAPYEPPNTEAFF	TGTGCCTCAGCCCCGTACGAGCCACCGAACACTGAAGCTTTCTTT
TRBD1	.	TRBV2	TRBJ1-5	CASTQQGGSQPQHF	TGTGCCAGCACTCAACAGGGGGGAAGTCAGCCCCAGCATTTT
.	.	TRBV7-2	TRBJ2-3	CASSLAAFGGAGDTQYF	TGTGCCAGCAGCTTAGCGGCGTTTGGGGGGGCAGGGGATACGCAGTATTTT
.	.	TRBV4-2	TRBJ2-7	CASSQGQGSYEQYF	TGTGCCAGCAGCCAAGGCCAGGGCTCCTACGAGCAGTACTTC
.	.	TRBV6-5	TRBJ1-1	CASSPGPLGAFF	TGTGCCAGCAGTCCTGGACCCCTCGGGGCTTTCTTT
.	.	TRBV10-1	TRBJ2-1	CASSEGPVSDSYNEQFF	TGCGCCAGCAGTGAGGGACCAGTCTCCGATTCGTACAATGAGCAGTTCTTC
.	.	TRBV27	TRBJ1-1	CASSGMNTEAFF	TGTGCCAGCAGCGGGATGAACACTGAAGCTTTCTTT
.	.	TRBV30	TRBJ2-3	CAWREMGDQTDTQYF	TGTGCCTGGAGGGAAATGGGGGACCAAACAGATACGCAGTATTTT
TRBD1	once	TRBV27	TRBJ1-1	CASRDRGLNTEAFF	TGTGCCAGCCGGGACAGGGGCTTGAACACTGAAGCTTTCTTT
.	.	TRBV12-5	TRBJ1-1	CASGFTWMSEAFF	TGTGCTAGTGGTTTTACCTGGATGTCTGAAGCTTTCTTT
.	.	TRBV7-2	TRBJ1-1	CASRPVGTTEAFF	TGTGCCAGCAGGCCCGTAGGGACTACTGAAGCTTTCTTT
.	.	TRBV19	TRBJ2-3	CASSIGAATDTQYF	TGTGCCAGTAGTATAGGGGCAGCCACAGATACGCAGTATTTT
.	.	TRBV5-4	TRBJ1-2	CASSLDERSYGYTF	TGTGCCAGCAGCTTGGACGAGAGGAGCTATGGCTACACCTTC
.	.	TRBV9	TRBJ2-3	CASSVTLTDTQYF	TGTGCCAGCAGCGTAACTCTCACAGATACGCAGTATTTT
TRBD2	medium-sized	TRBV7-9	TRBJ2-7	CASSLGGGRGEQYF	TGTGCCAGCAGCTTAGGCGGGGGGAGAGGGGAGCAGTACTTC
.	.	TRBV2	TRBJ1-4	CASSEDRFNEKLFF	TGTGCCAGCAGTGAAGACAGGTTTAATGAAAAACTGTTTTTT
.	.	TRBV9	TRBJ1-1	CASSVGGTGYNTEAFF	TGTGCCAGCAGCGTAGGGGGAACCGGGTACAACACTGAAGCTTTCTTT
TRBD1	.	TRBV13	TRBJ2-7	CASSARQGAAYEQYF	TGTGCCAGCAGCGCTAGACAGGGGGCGGCCTACGAGCAGTACTTC
.	.	TRBV28	TRBJ2-7	CASSFSMPPIYEQYF	TGTGCCAGCAGTTTCTCGATGCCCCCAATCTACGAGCAGTACTTC
.	.	TRBV30	TRBJ2-1	CAWSVRWGERPYNEQFF	TGTGCCTGGAGTGTACGATGGGGGGAACGGCCCTACAATGAGCAGTTCTTC
TRBD2	.	TRBV29-1	TRBJ2-7	CSSTSGGSEQYF	TGCAGCTCGACTAGCGGGGGAAGCGAGCAGTACTTC
.	.	TRBV30	TRBJ2-6	CAWSGSYSGANVLTF	TGTGCCTGGAGTGGCTCATACTCTGGGGCCAACGTCCTGACTTTC
.	.	TRBV5-8	TRBJ2-5	CASSLVSQETQYF	TGTGCCAGCAGCTTAGTCAGTCAAGAGACCCAGTACTTC
.	.	TRBV5-4	TRBJ2-1	CASSLPGHTVYNEQFF	TGTGCCAGCAGCCTCCCCGGACATACCGTCTACAATGAGCAGTTCTTC
.	once	TRBV6-1	TRBJ1-3	CASSEAITGRGNTIYF	TGTGCCAGCAGTGAAGCAATAACAGGGAGAGGAAACACCATATATTTT
.	.	TRBV6-1	TRBJ1-4	CASSLKGEEKLFF	TGTGCCAGCAGCCTGAAGGGGGAGGAAAAACTGTTTTTT
.	.	TRBV6-1	TRBJ2-2	CASSDQGSGTGELFF	TGTGCCAGCAGTGATCAGGGGTCGGGCACCGGGGAGCTGTTTTTT
.	.	TRBV19	TRBJ1-4	CASSIELSRGEKLFF	TGTGCCAGTAGTATTGAACTCTCCCGTGGCGAAAAACTGTTTTTT
.	.	TRBV11-2	TRBJ1-2	CASSTTGLYGYTF	TGTGCCAGCAGTACCACAGGGCTCTATGGCTACACCTTC
.	.	TRBV15	TRBJ2-7	CATKARTDSYEQYF	TGTGCCACCAAGGCACGGACAGACTCCTACGAGCAGTACTTC
TRBD1	.	TRBV5-4	TRBJ1-2	CASSSPGGAYYGYTF	TGTGCCAGCAGCTCCCCAGGGGGCGCCTACTATGGCTACACCTTC
.	.	TRBV5-1	TRBJ2-3	CASSLAGQPTDTQYF	TGCGCCAGCAGCTTGGCTGGACAGCCCACAGATACGCAGTATTTT